The 12 T cell receptor beta chains in this list originate from one sample, sequenced in a study of blood T cell repertoires in COVID-19. Only in-frame clones appear in the TCRdb table, and some are missing; sequencing was by immunoSEQ multiplex PCR. This table holds over 200,000 clones, 80% to 90% found once. The sequenced sample was peripheral blood. Source of these receptors: a man aged 30 to 45 with COVID-19, enrolled during active disease.

The J gene is TRBJ2-1, the V gene TRBV7-3; no reliable D call. Trimming cost V 6 bases and J 0 bases, with 6 bases left between them. The CDR3 sequence is 13 residues long. CDR1 and CDR2 from the germline V gene are SGHTA and FQGTGA. CDR3 protein: CASRVSSYNEQFF. CDR3 DNA sequence: TGTGCCAGCAGGGTGAGCTCCTACAATGAGCAGTTCTTC.

CDR3 sequence: CASSQRLAYTDTQYF. In DNA form, the CDR3 reads TGCGCCAGCAGCCAACGACTAGCCTACACAGATACGCAGTATTTT. V gene TRBV4-3 combines with J gene TRBJ2-3, with TRBD2 matching 7 bases. Germline-derived CDR1 and CDR2 are LGHNA and YSLEER. CDR3 size: 15 residues. The trim removed 2 bases at V and 2 bases at J, leaving 4 bases unmatched.

This rearrangement joins TRBV19 to TRBJ2-5; TRBD1 might be the D (6 bases). This CDR3 has 13 amino acids. The V end lost 7 bases, the J end lost 5 bases, and 14 bases lay between the germline ends. Germline CDR1 reads LNHDA; CDR2 reads SQIVND (reference sequence). The CDR3 here is CASKGQGWETQYF. As DNA, the CDR3 is TGTGCCAGTAAAGGGCAGGGGTGGGAGACCCAGTACTTC.

The chain joins TRBV7-9 to TRBJ1-1, with D unresolved. From germline, CDR1 is SEHNR and CDR2 FQNEAQ (reference sequence). V lost 5 bases and J lost 3, with 10 bases in between. This CDR3 region has 13 residues. The CDR3 DNA reads as TGTGCCAGCAGCCCCAGAGGTTACACTGAAGCTTTCTTT. Translating it yields CASSPRGYTEAFF.

The chain combines TRBV6-1 with TRBJ2-7; D is uncertain. This CDR3 is 13 amino acids long. V was shortened by 6 bases and J by 0 bases, with 9 bases between the two germline ends. The germline V gene has CDR1 MNHNS and CDR2 SASEGT. The CDR3 coding sequence is TGTGCCAGCAGCCAACAACCCTCCTACGAGCAGTACTTC. Its protein is CASSQQPSYEQYF.

The chain combines TRBV7-9 with TRBJ1-1, with TRBD1 identical over 7 bases. Trimming removed 0 bases from V and 0 bases from J; junction bases left unmatched: 7. The CDR3 consists of 17 residues. Per germline, CDR1 SEHNR and CDR2 FQNEAQ (reference sequence). This CDR3 reads CASSLAYQGVMNTEAFF. CDR3 bases: TGTGCCAGCAGCTTAGCGTACCAGGGGGTCATGAACACTGAAGCTTTCTTT. The variable domain in full, with the rest retrieved from reference TRBV7-9 and TRBJ1-1, is DTGVSQNPRHKITKRGQNVTFRCDPISEHNRLYWYRQTLGQGPEFLTYFQNEAQLEKSRLLSDRFSAERPKGSFSTLEIQRTEQGDSAMYLCASSLAYQGVMNTEAFFGQGTRLTVV.

This clone was seen once. The rearrangement joins TRBV7-3 to TRBJ1-1, with TRBD1 matching 7 bases. The J segment lost 2 bases and the V segment lost 5 bases, leaving 2 bases of the junction unmatched. This CDR3 spans 13 amino acids. Germline CDR1 and CDR2: SGHTA and FQGTGA. The CDR3 is CASSGGGNTEAFF. The CDR3 nucleotides read TGTGCCAGCAGCGGAGGGGGCAACACTGAAGCTTTCTTT.

The chain couples TRBV5-1 to TRBJ2-6, with D perhaps TRBD1 (5 bases). The germline V gene has CDR1 SGHRS and CDR2 YFSETQ. Deletions cut 5 bases from V and 0 bases from J, with 9 bases between. This CDR3 contains 15 residues. CDR3 amino acids: CASSGAGSGANVLTF. The CDR3 DNA is TGCGCCAGCAGTGGGGCCGGCTCTGGGGCCAACGTCCTGACTTTC.

This clone showed up just once. This chain connects TRBV10-3 to TRBJ1-6, with D perhaps TRBD1 (5 bases). Germline CDR1 ENHRY, CDR2 SYGVKD. The CDR3 has 15 amino acids. Trimming took off 0 bases at V and 3 bases at J, with 6 bases between the two ends. This CDR3 is CAISESGGYNSPLHF. The CDR3, as DNA: TGTGCCATCAGTGAGTCGGGGGGCTATAATTCACCCCTCCACTTT.

V gene TRBV6-5 combines with J gene TRBJ1-3, with D tentatively TRBD1 (5 bases). The CDR3 is 14 residues long. In germline, CDR1 is MNHEY, CDR2 SVGAGI. V dropped 5 bases and J dropped 2 bases, with 10 bases sitting between them. CDR3 sequence (DNA): TGTGCCAGCAGTCTTACAGGTGCTGGAAACACCATATATTTT. Protein: CASSLTGAGNTIYF.

The J gene is TRBJ1-1, the V gene TRBV5-1, with a tentative D call TRBD1 (6 bases). V was trimmed by 0 bases and J by 4 bases, leaving 10 bases between them. The V gene's germline CDR1 is SGHRS and CDR2 YFSETQ. The CDR3 is made up of 14 amino acids. CDR3 in DNA: TGCGCCAGCAGCTTGGTGACAGGTGGCACTGAAGCTTTCTTT. Translation gives CASSLVTGGTEAFF.

This clone appeared once. The chain employs TRBV6-6 and TRBJ1-1; no clear D gene. CDR1 and CDR2 from the germline V gene are MNHNY and SVGAGI (reference sequence). This CDR3 has 15 residues. Trimming left V 0 bases short and J 1 base short, with 9 bases between. This chain's CDR3 is CASSYSTLENTEAFF. The CDR3 DNA is TGTGCCAGCAGTTACTCGACACTGGAGAACACTGAAGCTTTCTTT.